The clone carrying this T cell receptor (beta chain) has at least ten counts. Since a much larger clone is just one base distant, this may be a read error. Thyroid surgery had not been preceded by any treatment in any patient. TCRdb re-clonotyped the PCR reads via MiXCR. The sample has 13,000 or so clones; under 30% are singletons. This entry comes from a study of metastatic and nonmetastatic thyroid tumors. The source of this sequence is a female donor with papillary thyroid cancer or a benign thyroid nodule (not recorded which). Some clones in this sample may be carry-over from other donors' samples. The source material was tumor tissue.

For the CDR3, the DNA is TGTGCCGGCAGTTATGGCCGCTACGAGCAGTACTTC. Its translation: CAGSYGRYEQYF. The chain couples TRBV12-3 or TRBV12-4 to TRBJ2-7; no definite D call. There are 12 residues in the CDR3.